Sequencing of this TCR beta chain was carried out in a study of CD8 T cells in Susac syndrome. cDNA came from about 0.51 to 1 ug RNA primed by random hexamers. With immunoSEQ multiplex PCR, TCR beta CDR3 was amplified across 54 Vbeta and 13 Jbeta. TCRdb used MiXCR to reprocess the immunoSEQ multiplex PCR reads, holding one entry per CDR3 protein. The data show about 49,000 distinct CDR3 sequences, approximately 94% seen once. Germline lookup yields CDR1 MGHRA and CDR2 YSYEKL. This CDR3 has 16 amino acids. V lost 2 bases, J lost 4 bases, and 14 bases lay in between. The specimen was CD8+ T cells from PBMCs. V usage is TRBV4-1 and J usage is TRBJ1-4; unclear D gene. The receptor was derived from a human donor in good health. CDR3 nucleotide sequence: TGCGCCAGCAGCCAACGGGCGTTCGGGGTTAATGAAAAACTGTTTTTT. It yields the protein CASSQRAFGVNEKLFF.